This TCR beta chain was sequenced for a study of spatial heterogeneity in lung cancer (dated by TCRdb to about 2019). Study-level background: Donors were over 60 patients with early-stage, untreated non-small cell lung cancer from the lung TRACERx cohort. Follow-up PBMC samples were sequenced whenever the samples were available, and the median time to follow-up was two to three years after resection. Beta-chain transcripts were consistently detected in greater numbers than alpha-chain transcripts, which likely reflects a higher abundance of beta-chain transcripts. In the raw uncorrected reads, each unique combination of TCR and UMI appeared on average more than ten times. TCR alpha and beta repertoires were quantitatively compared across multiple tumor regions, matched nontumor lung and blood in non-small cell lung cancer. Nonsynonymous mutation counts, determined by whole-exome sequencing of tumor tissue, were related to features of the TCR repertoire. At surgery, 220 tumor regions, 64 matched nontumor lung samples and 50 to 60 PBMC samples were TCR-sequenced for both alpha and beta chains. Here is what the overall study found, with its caveats: Confirming at a functional level the hypothesis that regional TCRs recognize regional mutations was considered to require additional single-cell paired TCR alpha and beta sequencing. Ubiquitous expanded tumor TCRs were detected in blood more often at tumor resection than at routine follow-up. Only roughly 14 patients were included in comparisons of baseline and follow-up blood repertoires.

The library was produced with 5' RACE. These reads were obtained on a NextSeq 500. In the TCR library protocol, a unique molecular identifier was attached to each TCR cDNA molecule so that PCR and sequencing errors could be corrected. Per the original workflow: Decombinator tools were used for TCR identification, UMI-based error correction and CDR3 extraction. TCRs above a frequency of 2 per 1,000, corresponding to the top 1% of the tumor frequency distribution, were defined as expanded. Each repertoire was subsampled 100 times to 5,000 TCRs, after which Renyi diversity was computed with the R vegan package. CDR3 similarity networks were constructed using string-kernel similarity of amino acid triplets, with links drawn between CDR3s whose pairwise similarity was above 0.82. The public reads were reanalyzed by TCRdb: fastp trimming at Q25, MiXCR alignment, in-frame beta chains only. Entries that share a CDR3 protein sequence are merged under the most common genes and DNA. The V and J calls, along with clone size, are taken from TCRdb and not from the paper's own processing. The sample data list approximately 100,000 distinct CDR3 sequences, and approximately 19% of these were observed just once. The ten largest clones capture around a fifth of the sample.

This sample's time point label indicates: blood at routine non-recurrence follow-up after resection. For TCR sequencing, whole RNA was extracted from tumor and nontumor lung tissue, or from cryopreserved PBMC samples, and no cell sorting was done. Only patients for whom sufficient RNA was available from at least two tumor regions were selected for TCR sequencing. This clonotype was seen at least ten times. Its antigen remains undetermined. Base qualities are not provided; no much larger clone lies one nucleotide away. The germline ends are 6 bases apart after V is trimmed by 1 base and J by 4 bases. The germline V gene sets CDR1 to SGDLS and CDR2 to YYNGEE. The CDR3 measures 13 amino acids from cysteine to phenylalanine. CDR3 DNA only is kept here, 39 bases in frame from base 1.

Sequencing was performed on PBMCs, taken at follow-up. The TCR comes from a male donor with early-stage non-small cell lung cancer. The V and J genes are TRBV9 and TRBJ2-1, with TRBD1 perhaps the D gene, on 5 matching bases. The nucleotide sequence reads TGTGCCAGCAGCGTACAGGGATACAATGAGCAGTTCTTC. Translated, this is CASSVQGYNEQFF.